This section outlines one T cell receptor (beta chain) sequence together with its context. Its antigen remains unknown. Amplification by 5'RACE using constant-segment primers produced TCR alpha and TCR beta cDNA libraries that carried sample barcodes and UMIs. TCRdb re-called the 5' RACE reads with MiXCR, one entry per CDR3 protein. The table includes approximately 240,000 distinct CDR3 sequences, about 16% detected once. The data were taken from a study of T-cell memory formation after mild COVID-19. Trimming took off 9 bases at V and 8 bases at J, with 13 bases between the two ends. CDR1 and CDR2 (germline): MDHEN, SYDVKM. The CDR3 totals 11 residues. Study-level findings and limits: In pre-infection memory, a portion of responding clones appeared, which suggested that cross-reactive memory joined.

The chain carries TRBV28 and TRBJ1-1; no firm D call. The sample taken for sequencing was PBMCs or a T cell subset sorted from them (not recorded which). The source of this sequence is a man aged 18-30 years who had mild COVID-19 (a few samples of this study predate the infection). Cell type and time point are not known. CDR3 bases: TGTGCCAGTAGACGGCGATGGGAAGCTTTCTTT. It encodes CASRRRWEAFF.